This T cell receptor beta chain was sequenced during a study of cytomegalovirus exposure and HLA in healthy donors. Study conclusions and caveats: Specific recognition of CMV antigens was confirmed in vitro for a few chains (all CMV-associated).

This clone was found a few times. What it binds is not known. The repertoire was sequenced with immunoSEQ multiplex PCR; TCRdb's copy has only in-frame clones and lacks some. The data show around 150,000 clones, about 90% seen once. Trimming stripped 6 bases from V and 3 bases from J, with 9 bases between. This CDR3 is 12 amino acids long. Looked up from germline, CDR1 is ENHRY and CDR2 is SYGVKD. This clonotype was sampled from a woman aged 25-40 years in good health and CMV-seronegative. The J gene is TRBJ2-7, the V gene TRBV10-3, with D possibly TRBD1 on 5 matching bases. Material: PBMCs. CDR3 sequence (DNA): TGTGCCATCAGCCCCGACAGCTACGAGCAGTACTTC. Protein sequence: CAISPDSYEQYF.